The 18 T cell receptor beta chains below come from one sample, sequenced in a study of T cell responses to AZD1222 COVID-19 vaccine (dated by TCRdb to the early 2020s). The library was made by the immunoSEQ multiplex PCR assay. Imported from immuneACCESS, the table was reduced by TCRdb to in-frame sequences with V and J called. These copies leave out some clones; in studies compared against another copy, an unresolved V gene accounts for under half, and the cause of the remainder is not known. The table for this sample lists 90,000 to 120,000 clones; 87% of them were counted only once. Under 2.5% of the sample goes to the ten largest clones. The intended sense of this specimen's time point label: about 28 days (+/-7) after the second vaccine dose. The source was peripheral blood, collected 28 days after the second AZD1222 dose. These receptors originate from an adult who received the AZD1222 COVID-19 vaccine.

The chain uses TRBV19 and TRBJ2-7, with 9 nucleotides matching TRBD2. The germline V gene encodes CDR1 LNHDA and CDR2 SQIVND (reference sequence). CDR3 length: 16 residues. The V and J ends lost 5 bases and 3 bases, in that order; junction bases with no gene match: 11. The chain's CDR3 is CASSPRDSGSYYEQYF. For the CDR3, the DNA is TGTGCCAGTAGTCCTCGTGATAGCGGGAGTTACTACGAGCAGTACTTC.

This chain joins TRBV28 and TRBJ1-3; TRBD1 agrees at 8 bases. The V and J ends lost 5 bases and 0 bases, in that order; junction bases with no gene match: 3. The CDR3 covers 15 residues. From germline, CDR1 is MDHEN and CDR2 SYDVKM. CDR3 sequence: CASSRTGSSGNTIYF. The DNA for the CDR3 is TGTGCCAGCAGTCGGACAGGGAGCTCTGGAAACACCATATATTTT.

This chain connects TRBV9 to TRBJ1-1; D might be TRBD1 (5 bases). From germline, CDR1 is SGDLS and CDR2 YYNGEE. CDR3 size: 16 residues. Trimming shortened V by 0 bases and J by 1 base, and 13 bases separated the two germline ends. The CDR3 nucleotides read TGTGCCAGCAGCGTAGGTGGGACGCGGGGGAACACTGAAGCTTTCTTT. Protein sequence: CASSVGGTRGNTEAFF. Full variable domain (rest looked up from reference TRBV9 and TRBJ1-1): DSGVTQTPKHLITATGQRVTLRCSPRSGDLSVYWYQQSLDQGLQFLIQYYNGEERAKGNILERFSAQQFPDLHSELNLSSLELGDSALYFCASSVGGTRGNTEAFFGQGTRLTVV.

V is TRBV7-9 and J is TRBJ2-7, with D perhaps matching TRBD1 (6 bases). V lost 9 bases, J lost 2 bases, and 17 bases lay in between. This CDR3 contains 14 residues. Germline V CDR1 and CDR2: SEHNR, FQNEAQ (reference sequence). The CDR3 here is CASGRQDSPYEQYF. The CDR3 DNA is TGTGCCAGTGGTAGGCAGGACAGCCCCTACGAGCAGTACTTC.

The V call is TRBV6-2 or TRBV6-3, the J call TRBJ2-7; a possible D gene is TRBD1 (6 bases). V was pared by 5 bases and J by 2 bases, with 13 bases between. This CDR3 is 14 amino acids long. Looked up from germline, CDR1 is MNHEY and CDR2 is SVGEGT. CDR3 nucleotides: TGTGCCAGCAGTCCCCGGGACACTCCCTACGAGCAGTACTTC. This translates into CASSPRDTPYEQYF.

The chain carries TRBV28 and TRBJ2-2; 13 nucleotides line up with TRBD2. Trimming at V came to 6 bases and at J to 4 bases, leaving 11 bases not matched to a gene. The V gene's germline CDR1 is MDHEN and CDR2 SYDVKM. The CDR3 has 18 amino acids. The DNA of the CDR3 is TGTGCCAGCAGCCAGATTCTCGGACTAGCGGGAGTCACCGGGGAGCTGTTTTTT. This codes for CASSQILGLAGVTGELFF.

As to this clone: Germline and junction disagree at one end, which may indicate a read error. The chain employs TRBV2 and TRBJ1-6; D uncertain. The CDR3 runs 14 residues. Germline V lookup: CDR1 SNHLY, CDR2 FYNNEI. The CDR3 nucleotides read TGTGCCAGCAGAGAAGAACTATATAATTCACCCCTCCACTTT. Amino acids: CASREELYNSPLHF.

The rearrangement joins TRBV7-9 to TRBJ1-4; 9 bases fit TRBD1. This CDR3 contains 17 residues. Germline V gives CDR1 SEHNR, CDR2 FQNEAQ (reference sequence). Losses at the gene ends were 2 bases for V and 4 bases for J; bases not matched to a gene: 8. The CDR3 reads CASSLRPGQGNNEKLFF. The CDR3, as DNA: TGTGCCAGCAGCTTAAGGCCGGGACAGGGAAATAATGAAAAACTGTTTTTT.

The gene calls are TRBV11-2 and TRBJ2-5; D unresolved. The CDR3 totals 15 residues. With 1 base removed from V and 4 bases from J, the gap between germline ends came to 13 bases. Germline V CDR1 and CDR2: SGHAT, FQNNGV. This CDR3 reads CASSLGSNPRETQYF. CDR3 coding DNA: TGTGCCAGCAGCTTAGGGTCCAACCCGCGAGAGACCCAGTACTTC.

This clone was observed a single time. The chain joins TRBV11-3 to TRBJ2-1; 8 bases match TRBD2. CDR1 is SGHNT, CDR2 YENEEA, per germline. Trimming removed 1 base from V and 7 bases from J; junction bases left unmatched: 9. The CDR3 contains 16 residues. CDR3 sequence: CASSLGGGREVNEQFF. CDR3 sequence (DNA): TGTGCCAGCAGCTTAGGGGGTGGGCGGGAGGTTAATGAGCAGTTCTTC.

The CDR3 nucleotides read TGTGCCAGCACGTCCGGGCGGTTGATTCCCTCTTTAGCCAAAAACATTCAGTACTTC. As protein: CASTSGRLIPSLAKNIQYF. V gene TRBV28 combines with J gene TRBJ2-4; no firm D call. From germline, CDR1 is MDHEN and CDR2 SYDVKM. Trimming removed 7 bases from V and 0 bases from J, with 25 bases in between. CDR3 size: 19 residues.

The rearrangement links TRBV30 to TRBJ2-4; the D gene is possibly TRBD1 (5 bases). Per the germline V gene, CDR1 is GTSNPN and CDR2 is SVGIG (reference sequence). CDR3 length equals 13 residues. Trimming removed 7 bases from V and 6 bases from J, with 16 bases in between. CDR3 nucleotide sequence: TGTGCCTTTTCCGGACACTCGCTAAACATTCAGTACTTC. As protein: CAFSGHSLNIQYF.

This chain joins TRBV12-5 and TRBJ1-2; possible D gene TRBD1, 6 bases. V was trimmed by 3 bases and J by 4 bases, leaving 12 bases between them. Germline assignment: CDR1 LGHNT and CDR2 FRNRAP. This CDR3 contains 14 residues. CDR3 nucleotides: TGTGCTAGTGGTTTTGGACAGAACGGCTATGGCTACACCTTC. The encoded protein is CASGFGQNGYGYTF. The variable domain in full, completed from reference TRBV12-5 and TRBJ1-2, reads DARVTQTPRHKVTEMGQEVTMRCQPILGHNTVFWYRQTMMQGLELLAYFRNRAPLDDSGMPKDRFSAEMPDATLATLKIQPSEPRDSAVYFCASGFGQNGYGYTFGSGTRLTVV.

The J gene is TRBJ2-7, the V gene TRBV13; TRBD2 agrees at 8 bases. The ends lost 6 bases at V and 4 bases at J; junction bases unmatched: 8. The CDR3 extends over 14 amino acids. CDR1 and CDR2 from the germline V gene are PRHDT and FYEKMQ (reference sequence). The DNA for the CDR3 is TGTGCCAGCAGGTCACGCGGGAGGAGGTACGAGCAGTACTTC. Protein sequence: CASRSRGRRYEQYF.

The genes are TRBV7-9 and TRBJ1-5; D possibly corresponds to TRBD1 (6 bases). The germline V gene encodes CDR1 SEHNR and CDR2 FQNEAQ (reference sequence). Trimming removed 4 bases at V and 1 base at J, with 14 bases between. The CDR3 spans 16 residues. The CDR3 loop is CASSSGRGSSNQPQHF. CDR3 in DNA: TGTGCCAGCAGCTCCGGCAGGGGATCCAGCAATCAGCCCCAGCATTTT.

The CDR3 is CATSDLQGTSGNTDTQYF. The CDR3 DNA is TGTGCCACCAGTGATTTGCAGGGGACTAGCGGGAATACAGATACGCAGTATTTT. The chain combines TRBV24-1 with TRBJ2-3, with TRBD2 matching 13 bases. Germline V CDR1 and CDR2: KGHDR, SFDVKD. This CDR3 is built from 18 residues. With V trimmed by 0 bases and J by 3 bases, 5 bases remained unmatched.

This clone was picked up one time. V usage is TRBV9 and J usage is TRBJ2-7; D possibly corresponds to TRBD1 (6 bases). CDR3 length: 14 amino acids. Per germline, CDR1 SGDLS and CDR2 YYNGEE. V was cut by 4 bases and J by 2 bases, with 13 bases left in between. In nucleotides, the CDR3 is TGTGCCAGCAGCCCTATAGGGGACACCTACGAGCAGTACTTC. It codes for CASSPIGDTYEQYF.

The chain combines TRBV18 with TRBJ2-7; D ambiguous. The CDR3 spans 11 residues. V gave up 6 bases and J gave up 3 bases, with 6 bases separating them. Germline assignment: CDR1 KGHSH and CDR2 LQKENI. The CDR3 DNA follows: TGTGCCAGCTCGGCAGACTACGAGCAGTACTTC. This encodes CASSADYEQYF.